These 10 T cell receptor beta chains originate from one sample sequenced in a study of early T cells in non-severe SARS-CoV-2 infection. Using its own MiXCR run on the 5' RACE reads, TCRdb lists one record per CDR3 protein. Of 56,000 or so distinct CDR3 sequences in the sample, over 9.5% are singletons; the top ten hold 6.5%. Specimen: whole blood. Receptors originate from an adult who was a healthcare worker with PCR-confirmed SARS-CoV-2 infection or an uninfected control (not recorded which).

This clonotype was detected a few times. This rearrangement joins TRBV20-1 to TRBJ1-4; TRBD1 might be the D (6 bases). Trimming took off 3 bases at V and 1 base at J, with 15 bases between the two ends. Germline assignment: CDR1 DFQATT and CDR2 SNEGSKA (reference sequence). The CDR3 runs to 16 residues. CDR3 sequence reads: CSASDLTTGTNEKLFF. The CDR3, as DNA: TGCAGTGCTAGCGATTTGACGACAGGAACTAATGAAAAACTGTTTTTT.

This clonotype turned up a few times. The chain uses TRBV7-8 and TRBJ1-5, with 9 bases identical to TRBD1. Germline V gene lookup returns CDR1 SGHVS and CDR2 FQNEAQ. With 6 bases clipped from V and 6 bases from J, the junction kept 6 bases outside the gene matches. There are 14 residues in the CDR3. The CDR3 DNA is TGTGCCAGCAGGGCCGGGACAGGGTTTCAGCCCCAGCATTTT. It codes for CASRAGTGFQPQHF.

In this sample, this clonotype turned up many times. The chain recombines TRBV2 with TRBJ2-7, with unresolved D. The CDR3 is 13 residues long. V was shortened by 6 bases and J by 2 bases, with 11 bases between the two germline ends. Germline V gives CDR1 SNHLY, CDR2 FYNNEI. The CDR3 loop reads CASRYGRPYEQYF. The DNA of the CDR3 is TGTGCCAGCAGGTACGGCAGGCCCTACGAGCAGTACTTC.

This clonotype appeared many times. The chain recombines TRBV19 with TRBJ2-3; 9 bases match TRBD2. The CDR3 length is 15 residues. CDR1 is LNHDA and CDR2 is SQIVND in the germline V gene (reference sequence). The J segment lost 8 bases and the V segment lost 5 bases, leaving 11 bases of the junction unmatched. The CDR3 here is CASSRGASGTGTQYF. The CDR3 DNA is TGTGCCAGTAGTCGGGGTGCTAGCGGGACTGGTACGCAGTATTTT.

This clonotype has a count of ten or more. The chain couples TRBV6-5 to TRBJ1-6; D not certain. CDR3 length: 11 amino acids. The V end was cut by 8 bases, the J end by 4 bases, with 3 bases between. The germline CDR1 and CDR2 sequences are MNHEY and SVGAGI. The CDR3 loop reads CASGYNSPLHF. As DNA, the CDR3 is TGTGCCAGCGGGTATAATTCACCCCTCCACTTT.

This clonotype was observed at least ten times. The chain carries TRBV7-8 and TRBJ1-2; possible D gene TRBD1, 5 bases. This CDR3 spans 15 amino acids. Germline CDR1 reads SGHVS; CDR2 reads FQNEAQ. Trimming shortened V by 5 bases and J by 7 bases, and 20 bases separated the two germline ends. The CDR3 reads CASSLDHRDASGYTF. The DNA of the CDR3 is TGTGCCAGCAGCCTAGACCACCGGGACGCCTCTGGCTACACCTTC. Full variable domain (outside the CDR3, taken from reference TRBV7-8 and TRBJ1-2): GAGVSQSPRYKVAKRGQDVALRCDPISGHVSLFWYQQALGQGPEFLTYFQNEAQLDKSGLPSDRFFAERPEGSVSTLKIQRTQQEDSAVYLCASSLDHRDASGYTFGSGTRLTVV.

This clonotype has a count of ten or more. The CDR3 DNA reads as TGTGCCAGCAGTTTATTTCTCTCCACGACAGGGAAGAACACTGAAGCTTTCTTT. The encoded protein is CASSLFLSTTGKNTEAFF. The chain employs TRBV27 and TRBJ1-1; the match to TRBD1 covers 7 bases. Germline V CDR1 and CDR2: MNHEY, SMNVEV (reference sequence). The trim removed 1 base at V and 1 base at J, leaving 12 bases unmatched. The CDR3 has 18 amino acids.

This clonotype turned up a few times. The J gene is TRBJ1-2, the V gene TRBV7-9, with D perhaps TRBD1 (5 bases). This CDR3 comprises 16 residues. CDR1 and CDR2 from the germline V gene are SEHNR and FQNEAQ (reference sequence). The V gene lost 4 bases and the J gene lost 4 bases, with 19 bases spanning the gap. CDR3 loop: CASSSSSGAAVYGYTF. In nucleotides, the CDR3 is TGTGCCAGCAGCTCCTCTTCCGGGGCAGCAGTCTATGGCTACACCTTC.

In its sample, this clonotype was seen a few times. The junction departs from the called germline gene at one end, perhaps through a read error. The V gene is TRBV6-2 or TRBV6-3, the J gene TRBJ2-5; D gene uncertain. Per the germline V gene, CDR1 is MNHEY and CDR2 is SVGEGT. There are 14 residues in the CDR3. This CDR3 is CVSSKGSRQETQYF. The CDR3 DNA is TGTGTCAGCAGCAAGGGAAGTCGACAAGAGACCCAGTACTTC.

The chain is built from TRBV29-1 and TRBJ2-3, with D perhaps matching TRBD2 (6 bases). This CDR3 comprises 12 residues. Germline loops: CDR1 SQVTM, CDR2 ANQGSEA. Trimming stripped 3 bases from V and 2 bases from J, with 6 bases between. The CDR3 loop is CSVERDTDTQYF. CDR3 nucleotides: TGCAGCGTTGAGCGGGACACAGATACGCAGTATTTT.